The 9 T cell receptor beta chains listed next were all sequenced from one sample in a study of blood T cell repertoires in COVID-19. Only in-frame clones appear in the TCRdb table, and some are missing; sequencing was by immunoSEQ multiplex PCR. The table shows approximately 280,000 clones, with roughly 90% occurring only once. Sequenced sample: peripheral blood. Source of these receptors: a woman aged 55-69 years with acute or convalescent COVID-19.

This chain uses TRBV19 with TRBJ1-3; no clear D gene. V was shortened by 5 bases and J by 0 bases, with 14 bases between the two germline ends. Per germline, CDR1 LNHDA and CDR2 SQIVND (reference sequence). This CDR3 region has 16 residues. The CDR3: CASSLILRSSGNTIYF. In nucleotides, the CDR3 is TGTGCCAGTAGTCTAATTTTACGGAGCTCTGGAAACACCATATATTTT.

This clone was observed a handful of times. The chain combines TRBV7-8 with TRBJ1-1; D possibly corresponds to TRBD1 (5 bases). Per germline, CDR1 SGHVS and CDR2 FQNEAQ. Trimming took off 2 bases at V and 1 base at J, with 8 bases between the two ends. This CDR3 has 14 residues. The CDR3 protein is CASSLIGQNTEAFF. The DNA for the CDR3 is TGTGCCAGCAGCTTAATCGGACAGAACACTGAAGCTTTCTTT.

The V call is TRBV11-3, the J call TRBJ2-2, with TRBD1 matching over 9 bases. The CDR3 has 14 amino acids. After removal of 5 bases from V and 4 bases from J, the junction contained 2 bases not matched to a gene. Germline assignment: CDR1 SGHNT and CDR2 YENEEA. The DNA for the CDR3 is TGTGCCAGCAGCAGGACAGGGGTCACCGGGGAGCTGTTTTTT. This gives the protein CASSRTGVTGELFF.

This chain connects TRBV4-1 to TRBJ1-5; D possibly corresponds to TRBD1 (5 bases). Germline V gene data show CDR1 as MGHRA and CDR2 as YSYEKL. Trimming took off 1 base at V and 5 bases at J, with 9 bases between the two ends. CDR3 size: 14 residues. CDR3 in amino acids: CASSQVGGDQPQHF. DNA for the CDR3: TGCGCCAGCAGCCAAGTTGGGGGGGATCAGCCCCAGCATTTT.

Here the CDR3 DNA reads TGTGCCAGCCGGCGCGGGGCCTCCTACGAGCAGTACTTC. Protein sequence: CASRRGASYEQYF. The chain carries TRBV12-3 or TRBV12-4 and TRBJ2-7; D might be TRBD2 (6 bases). V lost 8 bases and J 0 bases, leaving 11 bases between the germline ends. There are 13 residues in the CDR3.

Only one count was recorded for this clone. CDR3 bases: TGCGCCAGCAGCCAAGATGGACAGGGGTACAATGAGCAGTTCTTC. Translated, it gives CASSQDGQGYNEQFF. The chain carries TRBV4-1 and TRBJ2-1, with 9 positions matching TRBD1. With V trimmed by 0 bases and J by 4 bases, 1 base remained unmatched. The CDR3 covers 15 residues. Germline V CDR1 and CDR2: MGHRA, YSYEKL.

J is TRBJ1-2 and V is TRBV28, with D possibly being TRBD1 (6 bases). The CDR3 is made up of 14 amino acids. Germline V gives CDR1 MDHEN, CDR2 SYDVKM. Trimming took 5 bases from V and 2 from J, leaving 12 bases between them. The CDR3, as DNA: TGTGCCAGCAGTCTAGGCGGACAGAACTATGGCTACACCTTC. Translated, it gives CASSLGGQNYGYTF.

For the CDR3, the DNA is TGTGCCAGCACTTCGCGGGGGGACTCGAGTGGAGATGAGCAGTTCTTC. This codes for CASTSRGDSSGDEQFF. The chain couples TRBV27 to TRBJ2-1, with TRBD2 matching 8 bases. The V gene's germline CDR1 is MNHEY and CDR2 SMNVEV (reference sequence). Trimming removed 7 bases from V and 8 bases from J; junction bases left unmatched: 16. This CDR3 region has 16 residues.

For the CDR3, the DNA is TGTGCCAGCAGCCATGCAGGGGGTAGGGGTGTTGAGCAGTTCTTC. This sequence encodes CASSHAGGRGVEQFF. V usage is TRBV14 and J usage is TRBJ2-1; 7 bases line up with TRBD1. Unmatched junction bases numbered 11, after V lost 3 bases and J lost 9 bases. CDR1 and CDR2 (germline): SGHDN, FVKESK. The CDR3 loop spans 15 amino acids.